Listed below are T cell receptor beta chains from one sample, sequenced in a study of blood T cell repertoires in COVID-19. Clones were read by immunoSEQ multiplex PCR, and TCRdb kept only the in-frame ones, dropping some. The data contain about 78,000 clones, roughly 80% of them singletons. Sample: peripheral blood. The receptors were sampled from a human donor in a cohort sampled during active COVID-19. Both conserved end residues are part of each CDR3. A D gene is named only where the DNA matches it firmly. Only some rows state a clone size, as once, few, many or a class for expanded clones.

J: TRBJ1-1
D: NA
size: NA
V: TRBV2
CDR3: CASSEVSTGNTEAFF
DNA: TGTGCCAGCAGTGAAGTCTCGACAGGGAACACTGAAGCTTTCTTT

J: TRBJ2-7
D: NA
size: NA
V: TRBV5-5
CDR3: CASSLAGQPSYEQYF
DNA: TGTGCCAGCAGCTTGGCAGGCCAGCCATCCTACGAGCAGTACTTC

J: TRBJ1-5
D: TRBD1
size: NA
V: TRBV6-2/TRBV6-3
CDR3: CASSYVIRDRGNQPQHF
DNA: TGTGCCAGCAGTTACGTCATTAGGGACAGGGGCAATCAGCCCCAGCATTTT

J: TRBJ1-1
D: NA
size: few
V: TRBV19
CDR3: CASKGLNTEAFF
DNA: TGTGCCAGTAAGGGGCTGAACACTGAAGCTTTCTTT

J: TRBJ1-6
D: NA
size: NA
V: TRBV9
CDR3: CASSALRGPPLHF
DNA: TGTGCCAGCAGCGCTCTACGGGGTCCACCCCTCCACTTT

J: TRBJ2-7
D: TRBD1
size: NA
V: TRBV19
CDR3: CASSWGTAYEQYF
DNA: TGTGCCAGTAGTTGGGGGACAGCCTACGAGCAGTACTTC

J: TRBJ1-1
D: NA
size: NA
V: TRBV7-9
CDR3: CASSPTLGTAQGNTEAFF
DNA: TGTGCCAGCAGCCCCACCCTCGGGACTGCGCAGGGGAACACTGAAGCTTTCTTT

J: TRBJ1-2
D: TRBD1
size: NA
V: TRBV9
CDR3: CASSKGQGSYGYTF
DNA: TGTGCCAGCAGCAAGGGACAGGGCTCCTATGGCTACACCTTC

J: TRBJ2-5
D: TRBD2
size: few
V: TRBV9
CDR3: CASSVTSWGSETQYF
DNA: TGTGCCAGCAGCGTGACTAGCTGGGGGTCAGAGACCCAGTACTTC

J: TRBJ2-4
D: TRBD2
size: NA
V: TRBV6-5
CDR3: CARNGGSKNIQYF
DNA: TGTGCCAGAAACGGGGGGAGCAAAAACATTCAGTACTTC

J: TRBJ2-1
D: NA
size: NA
V: TRBV7-9
CDR3: CASSLVRGQGGDEQFF
DNA: TGTGCCAGCAGCTTAGTCCGTGGCCAGGGTGGCGATGAGCAGTTCTTC

J: TRBJ2-5
D: NA
size: NA
V: TRBV7-6
CDR3: CASRGDRMGAQETQYF
DNA: TGTGCCAGTAGGGGCGATAGGATGGGGGCACAAGAGACCCAGTACTTC

J: TRBJ2-1
D: NA
size: NA
V: TRBV4-1
CDR3: CASSPQAAGPRWEQFF
DNA: TGCGCCAGCAGCCCCCAGGCGGCGGGACCCCGGTGGGAGCAGTTCTTC

J: TRBJ2-7
D: NA
size: NA
V: TRBV15
CDR3: CATSRVGWSAEQYF
DNA: TGTGCCACCAGCAGAGTCGGGTGGTCTGCCGAGCAGTACTTC

J: TRBJ1-5
D: TRBD1
size: NA
V: TRBV19
CDR3: CASKGQGDSNQPQHF
DNA: TGTGCCAGTAAGGGACAGGGAGACTCTAATCAGCCCCAGCATTTT

J: TRBJ2-7
D: TRBD2
size: few
V: TRBV2
CDR3: CASSTGGLNEQYF
DNA: TGTGCCAGCAGTACGGGGGGGCTGAACGAGCAGTACTTC

J: TRBJ2-6
D: NA
size: once
V: TRBV30
CDR3: CAWKGGAGANVLTF
DNA: TGTGCCTGGAAAGGGGGGGCTGGGGCCAACGTCCTGACTTTC